Given below is one T cell receptor (beta chain) in context. Antigen specificity is unknown. This sample stems from a study of cytotoxic CD8 clonotypes in ibrutinib-treated CLL. The overall study: Outcomes included 24 partial and 2 complete responses; after median roughly 71 months, approximately 15 stayed remitted and approximately 12 progressed.

Depth targeted 1 in 200,000 to 1 in 1 million T cells, averaging 10x coverage per clonotype. The assay was immunoSEQ multiplex PCR, and TCRdb's table has in-frame clones only and misses some. The profile shows some 350,000 clones, roughly 71% of them singletons. Notes on the study in general: Among the clonotypes, public ones were uncommon and contracted or held stable on treatment. Measured clonality at baseline was greater than in age-matched healthy donors and tracked with circulating CD8+ T-cell counts.

The germline V gene encodes CDR1 SNHLY and CDR2 FYNNEI. This CDR3 has 14 amino acids. The ends were cut back, 0 bases at V and 3 bases at J, with 8 bases in the middle. The specimen was PBMCs, collected after 36 months of ibrutinib treatment. The V gene is TRBV2, the J gene TRBJ2-5; no clear D. The receptor was isolated from a human donor with chronic lymphocytic leukemia. The CDR3 protein is CASSEALAKETQYF. CDR3 in DNA: TGTGCCAGCAGTGAAGCGTTGGCTAAAGAGACCCAGTACTTC.